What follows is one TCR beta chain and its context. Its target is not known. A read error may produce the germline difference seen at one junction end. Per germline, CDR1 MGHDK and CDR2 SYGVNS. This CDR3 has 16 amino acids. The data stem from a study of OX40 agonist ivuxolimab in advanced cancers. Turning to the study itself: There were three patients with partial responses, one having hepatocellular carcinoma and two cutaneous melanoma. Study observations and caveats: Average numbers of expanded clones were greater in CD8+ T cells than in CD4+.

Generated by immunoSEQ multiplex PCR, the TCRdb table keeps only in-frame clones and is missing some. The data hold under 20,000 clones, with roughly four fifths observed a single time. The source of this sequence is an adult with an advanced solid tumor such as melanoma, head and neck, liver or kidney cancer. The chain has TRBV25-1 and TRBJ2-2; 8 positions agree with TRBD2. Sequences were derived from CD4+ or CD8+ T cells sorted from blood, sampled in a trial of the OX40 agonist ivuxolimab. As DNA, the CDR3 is TGTGTCAGCAGTGAGTCCCAGCGGGAGTGGACCGGGGAGCTGTTTTTT. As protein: CVSSESQREWTGELFF.